This T cell receptor beta chain comes out of a study of regulatory T cells in long-lasting Graves disease. In building TCR beta libraries, iRepertoire HTBI primers were used together with Arm-PCR of CDR3 regions. In TCRdb, the multiplex PCR reads were re-called with MiXCR into one record per CDR3 protein. In the table there are hundreds of thousands of distinct CDR3 sequences, roughly 13% of which are singletons. Time point denoted: newly diagnosed GD, antithyroid drugs for less than 3 months. Extracted RNA from PBMCs served as the source of the TCR library. This clonotype was counted many times. V was trimmed by 1 base and J by 9 bases, leaving 16 bases between them. The CDR3 length is 15 residues. The germline V gene encodes CDR1 SGHTA and CDR2 FQGNSA. These data were likewise used in another study, on T cells in Graves' hyperthyroidism and ophthalmopathy. This second report adds: When ophthalmopathy did not progress within 18 months, Graves' hyperthyroidism was considered stable.

Here the sequenced sample was peripheral blood mononuclear cells (PBMCs), taken at new diagnosis, from a patient treated with antithyroid drugs. V gene TRBV7-2 combines with J gene TRBJ2-1; tentative D call: TRBD2 (6 bases). The origin of this receptor is a man between 25 and 39 years old with Graves disease. CDR3 in DNA: TGTGCCAGCAGCTTAGGGGGGACCCTCGGGAGTGAGCAGTTCTTC. As protein: CASSLGGTLGSEQFF.